These T cell receptor beta chains were read from a single sample in a study of beta chain features in type 1 diabetes. Some clones are missing from TCRdb's copy, which holds only in-frame ones; the method was immunoSEQ multiplex PCR. The sample includes about 280,000 clones, roughly 15% of them seen just once. Sequencing was carried out using naive CD4+ T cells from blood. The receptors were sampled from a man aged 18 to 30 with type 1 diabetes. Each CDR3 is given with its conserved first and last residue. D genes are given only for firm matches. Only part of the rows carry a size: once, few, many, or a class if the clone is expanded.

clone_size	d_call	v_call	j_call	cdr3_aa	cdr3_nt
NA	TRBD1	TRBV30	TRBJ1-2	CAWTRDRGPANYGYTF	TGTGCCTGGACCCGGGACAGGGGGCCGGCTAACTATGGCTACACCTTC
few	TRBD2	TRBV7-2	TRBJ2-1	CASSGLAGNEQFF	TGTGCCAGCAGCGGACTAGCTGGAAATGAGCAGTTCTTC
few	NA	TRBV2	TRBJ2-2	CASSDGKGGVFSGELFF	TGTGCCAGCAGTGATGGAAAGGGCGGGGTTTTTTCCGGGGAGCTGTTTTTT
few	NA	TRBV30	TRBJ1-2	CAWRANYGYTF	TGTGCCTGGAGGGCCAACTATGGCTACACCTTC
NA	NA	TRBV6-6	TRBJ2-3	CASSYSLGGGDTQYF	TGTGCCAGCAGTTACTCGTTGGGAGGGGGAGATACGCAATATTTT
few	NA	TRBV5-1	TRBJ2-5	CASSPGLEGETQYF	TGCGCCAGCAGCCCTGGACTCGAAGGGGAGACCCAGTACTTC
NA	NA	TRBV6-6	TRBJ2-3	CASSISEADTQYF	TGTGCCAGCAGCATCAGTGAGGCAGATACGCAGTATTTT
few	NA	TRBV4-3	TRBJ2-7	CASSLAPDGGEQYF	TGCGCCAGCAGCCTCGCCCCCGATGGGGGGGAGCAGTACTTC
NA	NA	TRBV14	TRBJ2-1	CASSLQGGSYNEQFF	TGTGCCAGCAGCCTCCAGGGGGGCTCCTACAATGAGCAGTTCTTC
once	TRBD2	TRBV5-1	TRBJ2-1	CASSLAGRASQEQFF	TGCGCCAGCAGCTTGGCAGGGAGGGCCTCCCAGGAGCAGTTCTTC
NA	NA	TRBV6-5	TRBJ2-7	CASSYHRVHEQYF	TGTGCCAGCAGTTACCACAGGGTCCACGAGCAGTACTTC
NA	TRBD1	TRBV18	TRBJ2-6	CASSPLRDRAASGANVLTF	TGTGCCAGCTCACCGCTCCGGGACAGGGCAGCGTCTGGGGCCAACGTCCTGACTTTC
NA	TRBD2	TRBV4-2	TRBJ2-5	CASSQTVFAGGKETQYF	TGTGCCAGCAGCCAAACCGTGTTCGCGGGAGGAAAAGAGACCCAGTACTTC
few	NA	TRBV4-1	TRBJ1-2	CASSQGWTVGYGYTF	TGCGCCAGCAGCCAAGGATGGACAGTAGGGTATGGCTACACCTTC
few	TRBD2	TRBV11-2	TRBJ2-1	CASSESTSGQKQFF	TGTGCCAGCAGCGAATCGACTAGCGGGCAGAAGCAGTTCTTC
NA	NA	TRBV4-1	TRBJ1-2	CASSQVPRQGQSGYTF	TGCGCCAGCAGCCAAGTTCCGCGCCAGGGGCAAAGTGGCTACACCTTC
NA	NA	TRBV11-2	TRBJ2-2	CASSLSRGNTGELFF	TGTGCCAGCAGCTTGAGCAGGGGGAACACCGGGGAGCTGTTTTTT
NA	NA	TRBV5-1	TRBJ2-6	CASKREYGANVLTF	TGCGCCAGCAAGAGGGAGTACGGGGCCAACGTCCTGACTTTC
few	NA	TRBV6-1	TRBJ1-5	CASRQANNQPQHF	TGTGCCAGCCGACAGGCGAACAATCAGCCCCAGCATTTT
NA	TRBD2	TRBV9	TRBJ2-2	CASSLGLGVGTGELFF	TGTGCCAGCAGCCTTGGACTAGGCGTAGGAACCGGGGAGCTGTTTTTT